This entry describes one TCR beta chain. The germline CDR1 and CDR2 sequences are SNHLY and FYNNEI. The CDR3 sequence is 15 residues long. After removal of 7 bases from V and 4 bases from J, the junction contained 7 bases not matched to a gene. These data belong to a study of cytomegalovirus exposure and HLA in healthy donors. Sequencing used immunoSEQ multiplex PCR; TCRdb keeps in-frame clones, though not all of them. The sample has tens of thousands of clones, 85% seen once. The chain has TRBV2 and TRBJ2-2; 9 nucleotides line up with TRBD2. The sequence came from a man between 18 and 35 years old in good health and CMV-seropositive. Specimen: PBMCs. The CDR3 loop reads CASKSFSGSTGELFF. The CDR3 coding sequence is TGTGCCAGCAAATCCTTTAGCGGGAGCACCGGGGAGCTGTTTTTT.